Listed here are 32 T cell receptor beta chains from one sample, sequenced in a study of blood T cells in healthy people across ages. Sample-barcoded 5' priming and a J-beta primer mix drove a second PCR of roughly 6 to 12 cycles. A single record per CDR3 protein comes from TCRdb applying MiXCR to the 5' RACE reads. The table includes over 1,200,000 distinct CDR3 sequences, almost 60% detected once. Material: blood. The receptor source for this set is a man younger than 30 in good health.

The DNA of the CDR3 is TGTGCCACCAGTGATTGGGGCCCTGGCGAGCAGTACTTC. This translates into CATSDWGPGEQYF. V gene TRBV24-1 combines with J gene TRBJ2-7; weak D call: TRBD1 (5 bases). The CDR3 contains 13 residues. Germline V gene sequence: CDR1 KGHDR, CDR2 SFDVKD. The V gene lost 2 bases and the J gene lost 6 bases, with 10 bases spanning the gap.

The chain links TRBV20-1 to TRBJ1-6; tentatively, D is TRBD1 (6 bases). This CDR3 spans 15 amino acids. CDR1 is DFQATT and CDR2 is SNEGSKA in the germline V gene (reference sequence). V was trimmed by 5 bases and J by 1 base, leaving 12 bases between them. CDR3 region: CSAGTGRSYNSPLHF. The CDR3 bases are TGCAGTGCTGGAACAGGGAGGTCCTATAATTCACCCCTCCACTTT.

The DNA for the CDR3 is TGTGCCATCAGTGAGTCAACAGATCAGCCCCAGCATTTT. Amino acids: CAISESTDQPQHF. This rearrangement joins TRBV10-3 to TRBJ1-5; D call uncertain. CDR1 and CDR2 from the germline V gene are ENHRY and SYGVKD. The CDR3 extends over 13 amino acids. Trimming pared 0 bases from V and 5 bases from J, leaving 5 bases between.

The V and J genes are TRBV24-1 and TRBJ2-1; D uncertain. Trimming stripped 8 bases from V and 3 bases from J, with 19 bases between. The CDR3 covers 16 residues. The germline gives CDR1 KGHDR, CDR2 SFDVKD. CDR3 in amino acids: CATITESAEYYNEQFF. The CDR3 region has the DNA TGTGCCACCATAACGGAGTCTGCGGAGTACTACAATGAGCAGTTCTTC.

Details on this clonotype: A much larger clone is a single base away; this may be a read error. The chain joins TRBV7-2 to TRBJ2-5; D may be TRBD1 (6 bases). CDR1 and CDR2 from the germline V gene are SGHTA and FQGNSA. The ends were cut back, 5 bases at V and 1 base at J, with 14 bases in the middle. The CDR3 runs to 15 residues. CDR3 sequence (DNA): TGTGCCAGCAGCAAAGGACAGACCCTCCAAGAGACCCAGTACTTC. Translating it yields CASSKGQTLQETQYF.

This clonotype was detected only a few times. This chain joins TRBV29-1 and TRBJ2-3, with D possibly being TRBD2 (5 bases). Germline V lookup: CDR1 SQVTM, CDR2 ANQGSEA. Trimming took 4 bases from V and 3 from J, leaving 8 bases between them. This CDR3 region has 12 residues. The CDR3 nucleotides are TGCAGCGTTGGAGTAGCGACAGATACGCAGTATTTT. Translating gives CSVGVATDTQYF.

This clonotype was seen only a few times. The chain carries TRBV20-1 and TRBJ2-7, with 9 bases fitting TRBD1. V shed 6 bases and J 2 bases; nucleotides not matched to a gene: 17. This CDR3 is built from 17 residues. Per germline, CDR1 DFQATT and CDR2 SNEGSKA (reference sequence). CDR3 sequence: CSAPTGGVSGGPYEQYF. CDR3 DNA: TGCAGTGCCCCGACAGGGGGTGTCTCTGGAGGTCCCTACGAGCAGTACTTC.

For the CDR3, the DNA is TGTGCCAGCAGCTTAACGATCGCCAGGTACAATGAGCAGTTCTTC. This translates into CASSLTIARYNEQFF. The chain carries TRBV7-3 and TRBJ2-1; D gene unclear. V lost 0 bases to trimming and J lost 4 bases, with 10 bases between them. There are 15 residues in the CDR3. Per the germline V gene, CDR1 is SGHTA and CDR2 is FQGTGA.

The CDR3 spells CASSLGLEPVWDEQFF. The CDR3 nucleotides are TGTGCCAGCAGTCTCGGACTGGAGCCGGTGTGGGATGAGCAGTTCTTC. This chain uses TRBV28 with TRBJ2-1; D might be TRBD2 (5 bases). This CDR3 comprises 16 residues. V lost 5 bases, J lost 8 bases, and 22 bases lay in between. Germline CDR1 is MDHEN and CDR2 is SYDVKM. Full variable domain (remainder filled in from reference TRBV28 and TRBJ2-1): DVKVTQSSRYLVKRTGEKVFLECVQDMDHENMFWYRQDPGLGLRLIYFSYDVKMKEKGDIPEGYSVSREKKERFSLILESASTNQTSMYLCASSLGLEPVWDEQFFGPGTRLTVL.

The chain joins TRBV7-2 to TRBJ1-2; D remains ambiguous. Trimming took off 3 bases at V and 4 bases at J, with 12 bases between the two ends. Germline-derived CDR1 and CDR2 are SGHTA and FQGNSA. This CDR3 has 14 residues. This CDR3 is CASSLDISGYGYTF. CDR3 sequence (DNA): TGTGCCAGCAGCTTGGATATATCAGGCTATGGCTACACCTTC. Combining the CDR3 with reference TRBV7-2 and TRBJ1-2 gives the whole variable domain GAGVSQSPSNKVTEKGKDVELRCDPISGHTALYWYRQSLGQGLEFLIYFQGNSAPDKSGLPSDRFSAERTGGSVSTLTIQRTQQEDSAVYLCASSLDISGYGYTFGSGTRLTVV.

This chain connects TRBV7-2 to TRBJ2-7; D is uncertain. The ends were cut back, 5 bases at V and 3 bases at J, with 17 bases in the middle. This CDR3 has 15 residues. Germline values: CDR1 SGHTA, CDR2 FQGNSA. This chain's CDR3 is CASSIFSESHYEQYF. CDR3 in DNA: TGTGCCAGCAGCATATTTTCGGAGAGCCACTACGAGCAGTACTTC.

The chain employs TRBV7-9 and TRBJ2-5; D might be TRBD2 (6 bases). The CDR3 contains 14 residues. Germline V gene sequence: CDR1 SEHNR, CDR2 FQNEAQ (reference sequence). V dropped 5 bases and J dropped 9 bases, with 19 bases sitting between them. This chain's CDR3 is CASSLMDLSGAQYF. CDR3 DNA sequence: TGTGCCAGCAGCCTAATGGATCTATCGGGGGCCCAGTACTTC.

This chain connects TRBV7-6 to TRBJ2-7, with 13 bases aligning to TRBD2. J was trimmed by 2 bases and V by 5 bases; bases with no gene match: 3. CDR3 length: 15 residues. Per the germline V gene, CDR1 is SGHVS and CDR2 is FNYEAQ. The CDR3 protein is CASSPTSGRTYEQYF. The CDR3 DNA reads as TGTGCCAGCAGCCCGACTAGCGGGAGGACCTACGAGCAGTACTTC. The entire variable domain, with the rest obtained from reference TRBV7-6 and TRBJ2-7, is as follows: GAGVSQSPRYKVTKRGQDVALRCDPISGHVSLYWYRQALGQGPEFLTYFNYEAQQDKSGLPNDRFSAERPEGSISTLTIQRTEQRDSAMYRCASSPTSGRTYEQYFGPGTRLTVT.

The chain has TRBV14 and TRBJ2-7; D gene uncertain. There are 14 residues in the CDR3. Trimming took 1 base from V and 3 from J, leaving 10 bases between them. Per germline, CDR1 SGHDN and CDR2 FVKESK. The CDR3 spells CASSQVHGHYEQYF. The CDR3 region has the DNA TGTGCCAGCAGCCAAGTCCACGGGCACTACGAGCAGTACTTC.

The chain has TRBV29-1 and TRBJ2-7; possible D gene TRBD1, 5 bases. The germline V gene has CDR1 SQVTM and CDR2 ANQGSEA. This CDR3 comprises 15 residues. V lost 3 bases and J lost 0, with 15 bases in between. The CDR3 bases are TGCAGCGTTGAGATGACAGCCGGTAGCTCCTACGAGCAGTACTTC. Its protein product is CSVEMTAGSSYEQYF.

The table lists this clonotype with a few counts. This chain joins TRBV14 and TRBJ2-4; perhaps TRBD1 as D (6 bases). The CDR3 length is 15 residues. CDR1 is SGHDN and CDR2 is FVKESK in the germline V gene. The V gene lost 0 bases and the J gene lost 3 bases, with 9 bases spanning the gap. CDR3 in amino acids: CASSQETRGKNIQYF. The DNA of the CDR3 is TGTGCCAGCAGCCAAGAGACCAGGGGCAAAAACATTCAGTACTTC.

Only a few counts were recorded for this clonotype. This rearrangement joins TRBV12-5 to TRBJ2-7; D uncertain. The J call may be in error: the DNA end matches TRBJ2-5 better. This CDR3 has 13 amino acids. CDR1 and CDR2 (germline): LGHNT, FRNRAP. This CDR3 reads CASGLIGQETQYF. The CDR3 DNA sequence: TGTGCTAGTGGTTTGATCGGTCAAGAGACCCAGTACTTC.

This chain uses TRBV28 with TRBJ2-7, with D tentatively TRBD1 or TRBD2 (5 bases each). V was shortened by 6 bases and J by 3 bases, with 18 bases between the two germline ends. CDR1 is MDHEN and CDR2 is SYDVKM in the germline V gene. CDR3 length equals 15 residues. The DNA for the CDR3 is TGTGCCAGCAGCCCAGGGTCCTTCGGGGTCTACGAGCAGTACTTC. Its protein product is CASSPGSFGVYEQYF.

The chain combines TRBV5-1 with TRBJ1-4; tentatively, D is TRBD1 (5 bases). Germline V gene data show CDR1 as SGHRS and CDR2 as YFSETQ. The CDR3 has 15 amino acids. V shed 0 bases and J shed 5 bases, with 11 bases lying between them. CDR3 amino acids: CASSLERGGNEKLFF. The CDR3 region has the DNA TGCGCCAGCAGCTTGGAGCGGGGCGGGAATGAAAAACTGTTTTTT.

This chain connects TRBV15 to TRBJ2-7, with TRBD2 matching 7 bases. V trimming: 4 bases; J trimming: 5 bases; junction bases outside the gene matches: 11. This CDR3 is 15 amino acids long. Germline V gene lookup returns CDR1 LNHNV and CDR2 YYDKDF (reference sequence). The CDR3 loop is CATSKRSGEGNEQYF. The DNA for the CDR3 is TGTGCCACCAGCAAAAGAAGCGGGGAGGGAAACGAGCAGTACTTC.

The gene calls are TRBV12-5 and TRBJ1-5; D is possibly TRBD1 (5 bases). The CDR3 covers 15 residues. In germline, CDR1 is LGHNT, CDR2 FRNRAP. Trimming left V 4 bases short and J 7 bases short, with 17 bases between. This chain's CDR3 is CASGYQGFIRQPQHF. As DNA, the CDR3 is TGTGCTAGTGGTTATCAGGGTTTTATCAGGCAGCCCCAGCATTTT.

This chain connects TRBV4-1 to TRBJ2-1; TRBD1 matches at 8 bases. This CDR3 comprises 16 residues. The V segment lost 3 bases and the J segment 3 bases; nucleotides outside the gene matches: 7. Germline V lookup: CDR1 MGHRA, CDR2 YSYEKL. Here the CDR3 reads CASSHLPGTGYNEQFF. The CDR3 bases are TGCGCCAGCAGCCACCTCCCTGGGACAGGCTACAATGAGCAGTTCTTC.

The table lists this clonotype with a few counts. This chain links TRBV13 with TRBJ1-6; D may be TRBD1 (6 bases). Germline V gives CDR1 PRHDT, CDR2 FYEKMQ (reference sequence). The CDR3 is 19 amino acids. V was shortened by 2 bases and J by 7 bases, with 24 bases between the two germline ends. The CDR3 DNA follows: TGTGCCAGCAGCTTACCTCAGGGGAATGGGGAATTGGGGAATTCACCCCTCCACTTT. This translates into CASSLPQGNGELGNSPLHF. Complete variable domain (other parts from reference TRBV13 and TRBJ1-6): AAGVIQSPRHLIKEKRETATLKCYPIPRHDTVYWYQQGPGQDPQFLISFYEKMQSDKGSIPDRFSAQQFSDYHSELNMSSLELGDSALYFCASSLPQGNGELGNSPLHFGNGTRLTVT.

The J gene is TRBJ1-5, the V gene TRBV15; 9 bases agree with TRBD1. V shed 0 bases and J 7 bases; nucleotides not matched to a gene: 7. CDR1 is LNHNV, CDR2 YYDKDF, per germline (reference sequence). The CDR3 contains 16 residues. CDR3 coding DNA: TGTGCCACCAGCAGAGATCCACAGGGGGCCGTACAGCCCCAGCATTTT. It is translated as CATSRDPQGAVQPQHF.

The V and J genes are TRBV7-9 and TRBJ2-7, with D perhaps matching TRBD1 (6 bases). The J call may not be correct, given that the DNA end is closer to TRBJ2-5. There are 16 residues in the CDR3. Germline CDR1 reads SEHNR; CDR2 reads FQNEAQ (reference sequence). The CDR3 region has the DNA TGTGCCAGCAGCTTGATCCTACAGGGCGTTGGGGAGACCCAGTACTTC. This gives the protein CASSLILQGVGETQYF.

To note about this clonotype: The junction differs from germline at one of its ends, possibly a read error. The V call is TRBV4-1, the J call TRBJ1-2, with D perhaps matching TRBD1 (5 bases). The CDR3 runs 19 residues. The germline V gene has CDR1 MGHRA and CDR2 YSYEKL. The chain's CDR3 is CASSQDQAGLILDNYDYTF. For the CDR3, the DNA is TGCGCCAGCAGCCAAGATCAGGCAGGGTTGATACTGGATAACTATGACTACACCTTC.

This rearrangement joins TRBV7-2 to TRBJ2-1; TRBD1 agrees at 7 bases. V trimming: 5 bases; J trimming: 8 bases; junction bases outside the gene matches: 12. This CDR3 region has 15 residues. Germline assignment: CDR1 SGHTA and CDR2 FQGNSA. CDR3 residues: CASSHGTVTSDEQFF. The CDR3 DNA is TGTGCCAGCAGCCACGGGACAGTAACTTCCGATGAGCAGTTCTTC.

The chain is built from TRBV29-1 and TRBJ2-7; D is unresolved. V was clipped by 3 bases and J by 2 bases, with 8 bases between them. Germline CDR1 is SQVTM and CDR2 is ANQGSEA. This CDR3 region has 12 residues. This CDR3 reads CSVENGTYEQYF. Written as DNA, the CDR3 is TGCAGCGTTGAGAACGGAACCTACGAGCAGTACTTC.

CDR3 in amino acids: CAIREVAGAGGQFF. The CDR3 bases are TGTGCCATCAGGGAGGTAGCAGGGGCGGGGGGGCAGTTCTTC. This chain joins TRBV10-3 and TRBJ2-1, with 8 bases aligning to TRBD2. Germline CDR1 is ENHRY and CDR2 is SYGVKD. CDR3 length: 14 amino acids. Trimming at V came to 6 bases and at J to 12 bases, leaving 13 bases not matched to a gene.

CDR3 sequence (DNA): TGTGCCAGCAGCCGGGGGCCGCAGATCAGCACAGATACGCAGTATTTT. Protein product: CASSRGPQISTDTQYF. This chain links TRBV4-2 with TRBJ2-3, with D possibly being TRBD1 (6 bases). The CDR3 sequence is 16 residues long. V lost 4 bases, J lost 0 bases, and 14 bases lay in between. Germline V gene data show CDR1 as LGHNA and CDR2 as YNFKEQ.

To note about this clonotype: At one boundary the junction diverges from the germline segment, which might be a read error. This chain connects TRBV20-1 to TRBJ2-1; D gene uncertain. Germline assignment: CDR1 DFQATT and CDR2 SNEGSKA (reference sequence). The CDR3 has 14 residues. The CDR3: CSAKDRRFYTEQFF. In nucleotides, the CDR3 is TGCAGTGCTAAGGACCGAAGGTTCTACACTGAGCAGTTCTTC.

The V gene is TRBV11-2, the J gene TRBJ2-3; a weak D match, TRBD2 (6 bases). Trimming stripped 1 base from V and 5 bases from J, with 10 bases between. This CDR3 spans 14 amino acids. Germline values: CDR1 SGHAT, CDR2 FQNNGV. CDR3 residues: CASSLGRERDTQYF. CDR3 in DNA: TGTGCCAGCAGCTTAGGTCGGGAGAGAGATACGCAGTATTTT.